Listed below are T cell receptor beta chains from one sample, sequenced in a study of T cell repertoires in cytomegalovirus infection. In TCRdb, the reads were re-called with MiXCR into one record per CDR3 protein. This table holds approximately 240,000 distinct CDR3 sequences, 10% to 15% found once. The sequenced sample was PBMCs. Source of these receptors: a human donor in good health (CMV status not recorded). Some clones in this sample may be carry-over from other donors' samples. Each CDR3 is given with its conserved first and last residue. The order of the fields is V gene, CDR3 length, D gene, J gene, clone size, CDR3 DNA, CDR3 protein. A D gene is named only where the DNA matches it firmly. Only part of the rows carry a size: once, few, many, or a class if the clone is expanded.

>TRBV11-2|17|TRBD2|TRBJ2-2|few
TGTGCCAGCAGCTTGGGTAGTTGGACTAGCAGGACCGGGGAGCTGTTTTTT
CASSLGSWTSRTGELFF
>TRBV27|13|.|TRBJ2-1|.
TGTGCCAGCAGTCCCAGGTCGTACAATGAGCAGTTCTTC
CASSPRSYNEQFF
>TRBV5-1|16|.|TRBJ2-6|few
TGCGCCAGCAGCCCGGATGGGGGATCTGGGGCCAACGTCCTGACTTTC
CASSPDGGSGANVLTF
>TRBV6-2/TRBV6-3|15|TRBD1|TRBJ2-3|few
TGTGCCAGCAGTCAAGGGGGCTACTCGAGGGATACGCAGTATTTT
CASSQGGYSRDTQYF
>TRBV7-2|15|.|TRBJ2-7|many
TGTGCCAGCAGCTTAATGGCGGGGGCCCTTTACGAGCAGTACTTC
CASSLMAGALYEQYF
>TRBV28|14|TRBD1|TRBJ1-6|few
TGTGCCAGCAGTTCGAACAGGGGGTATTCACCCCTCCACTTT
CASSSNRGYSPLHF
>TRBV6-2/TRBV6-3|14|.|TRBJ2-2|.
TGTGCCAGCAGTCCCCCAACGGACACCGGGGAGCTGTTTTTT
CASSPPTDTGELFF
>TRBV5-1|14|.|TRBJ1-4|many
TGCGCCAGCAGCCCGGACCCAACTAATGAAAAACTGTTTTTT
CASSPDPTNEKLFF
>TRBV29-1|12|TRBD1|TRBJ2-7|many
TGCAGCGTTCAGGGACAGGCCTACGAGCAGTACTTC
CSVQGQAYEQYF
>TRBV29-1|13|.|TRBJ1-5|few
TGCAGCGTTGCGGCCCAGGGCAATCAGCCCCAGCATTTT
CSVAAQGNQPQHF
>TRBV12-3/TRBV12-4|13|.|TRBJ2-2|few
TGTGCCAGCAGTGGCGCAGGGGCCGGGGAGCTGTTTTTT
CASSGAGAGELFF